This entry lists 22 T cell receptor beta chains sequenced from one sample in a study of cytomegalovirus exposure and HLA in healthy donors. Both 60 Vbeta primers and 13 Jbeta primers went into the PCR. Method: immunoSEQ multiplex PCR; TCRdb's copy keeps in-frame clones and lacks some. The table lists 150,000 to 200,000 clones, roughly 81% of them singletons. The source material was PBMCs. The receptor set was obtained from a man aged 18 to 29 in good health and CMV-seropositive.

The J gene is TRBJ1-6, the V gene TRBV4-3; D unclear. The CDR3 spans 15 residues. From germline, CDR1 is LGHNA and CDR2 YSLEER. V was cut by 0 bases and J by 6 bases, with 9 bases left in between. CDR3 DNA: TGCGCCAGCAGCCAAGATCGACGGGGTAATTCACCCCTCCACTTT. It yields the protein CASSQDRRGNSPLHF.

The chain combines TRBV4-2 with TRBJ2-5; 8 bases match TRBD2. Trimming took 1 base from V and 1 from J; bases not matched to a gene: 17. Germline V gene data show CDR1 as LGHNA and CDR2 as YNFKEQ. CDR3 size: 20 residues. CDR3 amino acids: CASSQVLGRGAPNSQETQYF. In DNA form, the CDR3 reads TGTGCCAGCAGCCAAGTGCTTGGGCGGGGGGCCCCCAATTCCCAAGAGACCCAGTACTTC.

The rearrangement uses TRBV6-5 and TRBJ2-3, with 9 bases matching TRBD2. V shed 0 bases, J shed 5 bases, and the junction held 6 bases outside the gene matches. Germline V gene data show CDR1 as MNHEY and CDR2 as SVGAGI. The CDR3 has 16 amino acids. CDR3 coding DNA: TGTGCCAGCAGTTACTCGTTCATGCGGGGGGGAGATACGCAGTATTTT. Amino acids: CASSYSFMRGGDTQYF.

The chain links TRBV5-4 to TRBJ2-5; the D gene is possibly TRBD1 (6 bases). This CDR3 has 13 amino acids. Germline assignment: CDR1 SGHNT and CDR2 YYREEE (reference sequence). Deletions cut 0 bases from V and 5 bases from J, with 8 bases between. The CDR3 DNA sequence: TGTGCCAGCAGCTTGGGGACAGAGGAGACCCAGTACTTC. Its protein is CASSLGTEETQYF.

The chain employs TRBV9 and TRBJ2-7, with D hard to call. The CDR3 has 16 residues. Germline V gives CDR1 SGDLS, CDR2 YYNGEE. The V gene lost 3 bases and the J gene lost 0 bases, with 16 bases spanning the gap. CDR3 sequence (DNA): TGTGCCAGCAGCGACACACCACTATCGAGCTCCTACGAGCAGTACTTC. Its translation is CASSDTPLSSSYEQYF.

The CDR3 protein is CSAYSTGGRTEAFF. The CDR3 DNA reads TGCAGCGCCTACTCGACAGGGGGGCGGACTGAAGCTTTCTTT. The chain joins TRBV29-1 to TRBJ1-1; 9 bases are a match to TRBD1. Germline V lookup: CDR1 SQVTM, CDR2 ANQGSEA. The CDR3 covers 14 residues. V trimming: 7 bases; J trimming: 5 bases; junction bases outside the gene matches: 11.

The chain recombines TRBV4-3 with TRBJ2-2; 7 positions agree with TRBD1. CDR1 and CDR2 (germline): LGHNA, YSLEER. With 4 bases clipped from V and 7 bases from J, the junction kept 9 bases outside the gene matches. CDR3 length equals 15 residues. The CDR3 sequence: CASSLRQGRDGELFF. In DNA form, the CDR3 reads TGCGCCAGCAGCCTTCGACAGGGTAGGGACGGGGAGCTGTTTTTT.

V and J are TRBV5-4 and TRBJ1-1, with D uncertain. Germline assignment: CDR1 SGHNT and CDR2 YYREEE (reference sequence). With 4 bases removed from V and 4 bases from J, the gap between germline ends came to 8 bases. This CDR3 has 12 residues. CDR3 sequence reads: CASSREGTEAFF. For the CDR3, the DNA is TGTGCCAGCAGCCGGGAAGGCACTGAAGCTTTCTTT. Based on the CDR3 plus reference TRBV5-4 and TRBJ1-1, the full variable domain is ETGVTQSPTHLIKTRGQQVTLRCSSQSGHNTVSWYQQALGQGPQFIFQYYREEENGRGNFPPRFSGLQFPNYSSELNVNALELDDSALYLCASSREGTEAFFGQGTRLTVV.

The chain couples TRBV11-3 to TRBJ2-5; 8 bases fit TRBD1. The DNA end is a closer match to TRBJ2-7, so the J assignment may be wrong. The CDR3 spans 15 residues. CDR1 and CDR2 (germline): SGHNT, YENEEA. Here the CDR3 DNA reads TGTGCCAGCAGCTTAGGGACAGGGTACCCCTACGAGCAGTACTTC. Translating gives CASSLGTGYPYEQYF.

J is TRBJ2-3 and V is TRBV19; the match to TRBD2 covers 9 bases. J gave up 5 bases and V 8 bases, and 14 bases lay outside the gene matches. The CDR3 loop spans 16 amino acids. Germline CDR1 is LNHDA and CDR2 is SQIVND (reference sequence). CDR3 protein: CASALAGGASRDTQYF. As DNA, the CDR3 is TGTGCCAGTGCTCTCGCGGGGGGGGCGAGTCGAGATACGCAGTATTTT.

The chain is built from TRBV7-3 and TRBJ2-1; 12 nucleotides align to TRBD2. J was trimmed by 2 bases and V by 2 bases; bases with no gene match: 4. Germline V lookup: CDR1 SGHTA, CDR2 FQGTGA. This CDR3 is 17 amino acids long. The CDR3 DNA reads TGTGCCAGCAGCTTAGAGCCTAGCGGGGGGGCCTACAATGAGCAGTTCTTC. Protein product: CASSLEPSGGAYNEQFF.

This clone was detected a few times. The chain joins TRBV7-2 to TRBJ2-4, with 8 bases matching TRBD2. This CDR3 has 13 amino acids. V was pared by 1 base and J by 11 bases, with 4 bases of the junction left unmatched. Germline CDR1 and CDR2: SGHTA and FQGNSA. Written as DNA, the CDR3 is TGTGCCAGCAGCTTAGGTCGGGAGGGGGTTCAGTACTTC. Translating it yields CASSLGREGVQYF. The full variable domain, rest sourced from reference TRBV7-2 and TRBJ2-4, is GAGVSQSPSNKVTEKGKDVELRCDPISGHTALYWYRQSLGQGLEFLIYFQGNSAPDKSGLPSDRFSAERTGGSVSTLTIQRTQQEDSAVYLCASSLGREGVQYFGAGTRLSVL.

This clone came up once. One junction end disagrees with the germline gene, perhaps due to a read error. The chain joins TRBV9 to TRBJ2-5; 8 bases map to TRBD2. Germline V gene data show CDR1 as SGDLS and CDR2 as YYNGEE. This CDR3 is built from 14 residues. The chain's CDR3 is CASSAGGTQQTQYF. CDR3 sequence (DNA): TGTGCCAGCAGCGCGGGGGGGACCCAACAGACCCAGTACTTC.

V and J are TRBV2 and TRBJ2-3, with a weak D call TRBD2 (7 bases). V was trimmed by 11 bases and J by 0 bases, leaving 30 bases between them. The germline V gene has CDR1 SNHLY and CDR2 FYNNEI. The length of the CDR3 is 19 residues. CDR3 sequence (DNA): TGTGCCGTTCAGCCCCAGCCCTTAGGGGGGGCCGAAAGCACAGATACGCAGTATTTT. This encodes CAVQPQPLGGAESTDTQYF.

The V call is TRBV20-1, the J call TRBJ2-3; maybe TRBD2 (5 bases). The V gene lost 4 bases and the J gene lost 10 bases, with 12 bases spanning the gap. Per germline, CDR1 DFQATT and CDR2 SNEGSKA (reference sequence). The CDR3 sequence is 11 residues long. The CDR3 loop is CSATRAGAQYF. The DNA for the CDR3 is TGCAGTGCTACGAGGGCCGGGGCGCAGTATTTT.

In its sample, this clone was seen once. The CDR3 DNA reads as TGTGCCAGCAGCTCGTCGCAAACGGTTGCCGGGGAGCTGTTTTTT. It yields the protein CASSSSQTVAGELFF. This chain joins TRBV5-4 and TRBJ2-2; D is uncertain. V was cut by 3 bases and J by 6 bases, with 15 bases left in between. Germline V gene data show CDR1 as SGHNT and CDR2 as YYREEE (reference sequence). The CDR3 consists of 15 residues.

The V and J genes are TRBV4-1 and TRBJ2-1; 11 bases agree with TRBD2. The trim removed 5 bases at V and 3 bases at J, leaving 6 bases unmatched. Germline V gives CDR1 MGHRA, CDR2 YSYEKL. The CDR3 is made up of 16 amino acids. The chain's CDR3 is CASSGSGGAFYNEQFF. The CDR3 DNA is TGCGCCAGCAGCGGTAGCGGGGGGGCTTTCTACAATGAGCAGTTCTTC.

Here the CDR3 reads CASSVQRWSEQYF. In DNA form, the CDR3 reads TGTGCCAGCAGCGTACAGCGGTGGAGCGAGCAGTACTTC. This sequence joins TRBV6-5 and TRBJ2-7; D is perhaps TRBD2 (5 bases). Germline CDR1 is MNHEY and CDR2 is SVGAGI. The V end was cut by 6 bases, the J end by 6 bases, with 15 bases between. This CDR3 region has 13 residues.

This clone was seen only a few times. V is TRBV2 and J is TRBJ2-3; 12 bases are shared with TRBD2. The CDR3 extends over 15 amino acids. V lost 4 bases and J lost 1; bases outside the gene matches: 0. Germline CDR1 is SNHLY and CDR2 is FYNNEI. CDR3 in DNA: TGTGCCAGCAGTGGGACTAGCGGGGGCACAGATACGCAGTATTTT. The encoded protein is CASSGTSGGTDTQYF.

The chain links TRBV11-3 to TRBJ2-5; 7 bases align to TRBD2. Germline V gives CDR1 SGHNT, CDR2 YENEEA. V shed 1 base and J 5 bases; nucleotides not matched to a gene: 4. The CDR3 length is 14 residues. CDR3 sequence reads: CASSLAGSGETQYF. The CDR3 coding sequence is TGTGCCAGCAGCTTAGCTGGTAGCGGGGAGACCCAGTACTTC.

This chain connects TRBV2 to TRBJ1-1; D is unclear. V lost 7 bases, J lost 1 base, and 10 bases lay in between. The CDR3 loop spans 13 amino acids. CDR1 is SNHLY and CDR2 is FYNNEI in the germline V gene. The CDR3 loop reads CASTRSSNTEAFF. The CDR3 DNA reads TGTGCCAGCACTAGATCGTCGAACACTGAAGCTTTCTTT.

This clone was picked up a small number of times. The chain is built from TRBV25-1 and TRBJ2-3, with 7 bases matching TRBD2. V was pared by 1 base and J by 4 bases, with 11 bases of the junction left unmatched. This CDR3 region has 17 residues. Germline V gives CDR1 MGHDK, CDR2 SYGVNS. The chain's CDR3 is CASSELRSVGGADTQYF. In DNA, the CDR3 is TGTGCCAGCAGTGAATTGAGGTCTGTGGGGGGGGCAGATACGCAGTATTTT.